Shown below are 8 T cell receptor beta chains from a single sample sequenced in a study of blood T cells in healthy people across ages. The use of a sample-barcoded 5' primer and a J-beta primer mix characterized a second PCR of roughly 6 to 11 cycles. TCRdb reanalysed the 5' RACE reads using MiXCR and keeps one entry per CDR3 protein. The sample has fewer than 2 million distinct CDR3 sequences, around 40% seen once. The material sequenced was blood. The receptors come from a human donor in good health.

This chain joins TRBV27 and TRBJ1-2; D gene ambiguous. CDR1 MNHEY and CDR2 SMNVEV come from the germline V gene (reference sequence). CDR3 length: 14 amino acids. V dropped 3 bases and J dropped 3 bases, with 11 bases sitting between them. CDR3 bases: TGTGCCAGCAGTTTGAGCAGATCGCACTATGGCTACACCTTC. Translated, it gives CASSLSRSHYGYTF.

This chain connects TRBV3-1 to TRBJ1-2, with TRBD1 as a possible D gene (5 bases). Germline V gene data show CDR1 as LGHDT and CDR2 as YNNKEL (reference sequence). Trimming took 4 bases from V and 4 from J, leaving 10 bases between them. The CDR3 is made up of 13 amino acids. The CDR3 region has the DNA TGTGCCAGCAGCCCGGACACGTTCTATGGCTACACCTTC. The encoded protein is CASSPDTFYGYTF.

This clonotype was seen a handful of times. The genes are TRBV12-3 or TRBV12-4 and TRBJ1-1; D is perhaps TRBD1 (5 bases). The ends were cut back, 3 bases at V and 7 bases at J, with 18 bases in the middle. The CDR3 has 15 amino acids. Here the CDR3 DNA reads TGTGCCAGCAGTTTTGGGTCAGGGTACTCTTATGAAGCTTTCTTT. Amino acids: CASSFGSGYSYEAFF.

The chain recombines TRBV28 with TRBJ2-7; no clear D. Trimming removed 5 bases from V and 6 bases from J, with 14 bases in between. This CDR3 has 13 amino acids. Germline CDR1 MDHEN, CDR2 SYDVKM. The DNA of the CDR3 is TGTGCCAGCAGTCCCCTCGTTCCGGGCGAGCAGTACTTC. It yields the protein CASSPLVPGEQYF.

The chain recombines TRBV6-2 or TRBV6-3 with TRBJ2-3, with 8 bases lining up with TRBD1. After removal of 2 bases from V and 6 bases from J, the junction contained 4 bases not matched to a gene. This CDR3 comprises 14 residues. Germline values: CDR1 MNHEY, CDR2 SVGEGT. The CDR3 DNA sequence: TGTGCCAGCAGTTACCAGGGGGCGGGCGATACGCAGTATTTT. As protein: CASSYQGAGDTQYF.

The chain joins TRBV5-1 to TRBJ2-7; no reliable D call. The germline V gene encodes CDR1 SGHRS and CDR2 YFSETQ. V was trimmed by 1 base and J by 0 bases, leaving 11 bases between them. The CDR3 covers 15 residues. DNA for the CDR3: TGCGCCAGCAGCTTGTATCAAGAGAGCTCCTACGAGCAGTACTTC. Protein: CASSLYQESSYEQYF.

This clonotype turned up a few times. This chain joins TRBV9 and TRBJ2-1, with TRBD2 matching over 11 bases. The trim removed 4 bases at V and 7 bases at J, leaving 4 bases unmatched. The CDR3 consists of 14 residues. Germline lookup yields CDR1 SGDLS and CDR2 YYNGEE. The DNA of the CDR3 is TGTGCCAGCAGCAAGACTAGCGGGGTGAATGAGCAGTTCTTC. Translated, it gives CASSKTSGVNEQFF.

The sample holds a few counts of this clonotype. The chain recombines TRBV12-3 or TRBV12-4 with TRBJ2-1, with D perhaps TRBD1 or TRBD2 (6 bases each). The V end was cut by 5 bases, the J end by 10 bases, with 18 bases between. The CDR3 runs 14 residues. Here the CDR3 reads CASSGGWGQGEQFF. CDR3 DNA: TGTGCCAGCAGTGGAGGGTGGGGGCAGGGAGAGCAGTTCTTC.